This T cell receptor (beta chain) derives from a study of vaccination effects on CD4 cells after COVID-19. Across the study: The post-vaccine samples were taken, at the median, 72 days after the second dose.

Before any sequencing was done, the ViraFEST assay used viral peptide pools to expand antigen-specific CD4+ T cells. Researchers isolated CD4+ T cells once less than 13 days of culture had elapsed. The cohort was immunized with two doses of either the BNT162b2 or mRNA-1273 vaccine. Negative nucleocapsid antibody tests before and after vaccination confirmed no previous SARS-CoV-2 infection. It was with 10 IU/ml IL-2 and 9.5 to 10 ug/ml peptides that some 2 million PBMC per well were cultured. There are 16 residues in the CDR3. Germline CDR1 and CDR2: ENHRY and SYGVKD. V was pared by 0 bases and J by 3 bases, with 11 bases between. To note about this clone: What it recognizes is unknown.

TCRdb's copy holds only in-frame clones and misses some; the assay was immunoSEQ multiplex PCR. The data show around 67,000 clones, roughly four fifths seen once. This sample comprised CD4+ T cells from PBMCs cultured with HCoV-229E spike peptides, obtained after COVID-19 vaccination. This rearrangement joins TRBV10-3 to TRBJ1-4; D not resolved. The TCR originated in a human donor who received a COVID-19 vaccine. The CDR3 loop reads CAISESGGLANEKLFF. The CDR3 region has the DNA TGTGCCATCAGTGAGTCGGGAGGACTAGCTAATGAAAAACTGTTTTTT.